A selection of T cell receptor beta chains follows, all from one sample in a study of T-cell reconstitution after alpha-beta-depleted transplantation in children. TCRdb independently ran MiXCR on the PCR reads; one entry per CDR3 protein. The profile covers about 130,000 distinct CDR3 sequences, with roughly 9% appearing a single time and less than 25% taken by the ten largest. This sample comprised PBMCs, mostly from graft donor cells, obtained 180 days after TCRalphabeta/CD19-depleted stem cell transplant. The source of these receptors is a girl less than two years old who had a stem cell transplant for combined immunodeficiency, so the T cells may come from the graft donor. Both conserved end residues are part of each CDR3. A D gene is named only where the DNA matches it firmly. A clone size is listed for some rows: how often the clone was seen (once, few, many), or a class if it is expanded.

>NA|many|TRBJ2-2|TRBV12-3/TRBV12-4
TGTGCCAGCAGTTTCTTATCAGACACCGGGGAGCTGTTTTTT
CASSFLSDTGELFF
>NA|few|TRBJ2-7|TRBV29-1
TGCAGCGTTGCAACAGGCGCCTACGAGCAGTACTTC
CSVATGAYEQYF
>NA|many|TRBJ2-5|TRBV28
TGTGCCAGCAGTTCTCGCACGGGACAGCGGGGGACCCAGTACTTC
CASSSRTGQRGTQYF
>NA|many|TRBJ2-7|TRBV4-3
TGCGCCAGCAGCCAAGATCTGGGGGAGGCCTACGAGCAGTACTTC
CASSQDLGEAYEQYF
>NA|few|TRBJ1-2|TRBV20-1
TGCAGTGCTAGCTTAGTTAGCCCTGTCACATCTTCCTATGGCTACACCTTC
CSASLVSPVTSSYGYTF
>NA|few|TRBJ2-5|TRBV30
TGTGCCTGGGCACAGTACCAAGAGACCCAGTACTTC
CAWAQYQETQYF
>NA|NA|TRBJ2-2|TRBV6-5
TGTGCCAGCAGTTACTCAGGGGATGGAACCGGGGAGCTGTTTTTT
CASSYSGDGTGELFF
>NA|few|TRBJ2-1|TRBV11-2
TGTGCCAGCAGCTTTATTGGATACCAATACAATGAGCAGTTCTTC
CASSFIGYQYNEQFF
>NA|NA|TRBJ2-3|TRBV4-3
TGCGCCAGCAGCCAAGATTTGAGGGTCCGGACAGATACGCAGTATTTT
CASSQDLRVRTDTQYF
>NA|few|TRBJ2-7|TRBV29-1
TGCAGCGCCCTCCTGGCCCGCCCCCCTTACGAGCAGTACTTC
CSALLARPPYEQYF
>TRBD1|NA|TRBJ2-3|TRBV20-1
TGCAGTGCCGCGCCTTTTCGACAGGGTTGGACAGATACGCAGTATTTT
CSAAPFRQGWTDTQYF
>TRBD2|NA|TRBJ2-1|TRBV23-1
TGCGCCAGCAGTCAAGGGGGGACTAGCGGGAGGTTGAGGCCCCCAATCCAGGAGTTCTTC
CASSQGGTSGRLRPPIQEFF
>NA|NA|TRBJ1-3|TRBV5-1
TGCGCCAGCAGCTTGACCCTAGGATCTGGAAACACCATATATTTT
CASSLTLGSGNTIYF
>NA|few|TRBJ2-5|TRBV6-5
TGTGCCAGCAGTTACTCGCAGGGGTGGACCCAGTACTTC
CASSYSQGWTQYF
>NA|many|TRBJ2-3|TRBV5-1
TGCGCCAGCAGCTTTACAGGGTTCAGGGTAGTGGCAGATACGCAGTATTTT
CASSFTGFRVVADTQYF
>NA|NA|TRBJ2-6|TRBV7-9
TGTGCCACCCTGGACAGCACGACCTCTGGGGCCAACGTCCTGACTTTC
CATLDSTTSGANVLTF
>NA|NA|TRBJ1-2|TRBV11-3
TGTGCCAGCAGCAACCGGGACCCCTTACGAGGCTACACCTTC
CASSNRDPLRGYTF
>NA|few|TRBJ2-7|TRBV11-2
TGTGCCAGCAGCTTAGTGAGTAGCGCCCTATACGAGCAGTACTTC
CASSLVSSALYEQYF
>TRBD1|many|TRBJ2-7|TRBV5-1
TGCGCCAGCAGCTACGGACAGGCGGCCTACGAGCAGTACTTC
CASSYGQAAYEQYF
>TRBD2|NA|TRBJ2-7|TRBV10-3
TGTGCCATCAGTTCTTCGACTAGCGGTTCGGGGGAGCAGTACTTC
CAISSSTSGSGEQYF
>NA|NA|TRBJ2-7|TRBV20-1
TGCAGTGCCGAATCCAGGGTCGGGGCTTACGAGCAGTACTTC
CSAESRVGAYEQYF
>TRBD2|NA|TRBJ2-7|TRBV6-5
TGTGCCAGCAGTTACTCGATCTGGGAGGGGAACTACGAGCAGTACTTC
CASSYSIWEGNYEQYF
>NA|few|TRBJ2-7|TRBV12-3/TRBV12-4
TGTGCCAGCAGTCCCCGAGACAGGAACCCCTACGAGCAGTACTTC
CASSPRDRNPYEQYF
>NA|NA|TRBJ2-4|TRBV20-1
TGCAGTGCTACCGACAGGGAGGGAGCCAAAAACATTCAGTACTTC
CSATDREGAKNIQYF
>NA|many|TRBJ2-3|TRBV12-3/TRBV12-4
TGTGCCAGCAGTTTCTATGGGGGGCACGGCACAGATACGCAGTATTTT
CASSFYGGHGTDTQYF
>TRBD1|NA|TRBJ1-5|TRBV28
TGTGCCAGCAGCCTCATGGACAGGGGGCAACAGCCCCAGCATTTT
CASSLMDRGQQPQHF
>TRBD1|few|TRBJ2-7|TRBV7-2
TGTGCCAGCAGCTTGAGCTGGACCCGATCCGGGACAGATTTCTCCTACGAGCAGTACTTC
CASSLSWTRSGTDFSYEQYF
>TRBD1|few|TRBJ1-1|TRBV18
TGTGCCAGCTCACCGGGACAGGCCACTGAAGCTTTCTTT
CASSPGQATEAFF
>NA|few|TRBJ2-1|TRBV6-2/TRBV6-3
TGTGCCAGCAGTTACGGGGGGCGCGCCTACAATGAGCAGTTCTTC
CASSYGGRAYNEQFF
>NA|NA|TRBJ2-5|TRBV5-6
TGTGCCAGCAGCTCTCTAAGACAGGGAGGGACCCAGTACTTC
CASSSLRQGGTQYF
>TRBD1|many|TRBJ2-2|TRBV29-1
TGCAGCGCGCGACAGGGGGCGAACACCGGGGAGCTGTTTTTT
CSARQGANTGELFF
>TRBD1|few|TRBJ2-4|TRBV5-8
TGTGCCAGCAGCTCGGGACAGCTCCAGGACATTCAGTACTTC
CASSSGQLQDIQYF
>TRBD2|NA|TRBJ2-7|TRBV7-2
TGTGCCAGCAGCCCCAGAGCGGGAGTGGAGCAGTACTTC
CASSPRAGVEQYF
>NA|NA|TRBJ2-1|TRBV20-1
TGCAGTGCTAGTCTCAGAAGGTACAATGAGCAGTTCTTC
CSASLRRYNEQFF
>NA|few|TRBJ1-1|TRBV5-1
TGCGCCAGCAGCCGCTCCGAGACCCTGAACACTGAAGCTTTCTTT
CASSRSETLNTEAFF
>TRBD2|NA|TRBJ2-7|TRBV7-2
TGTGCCAGCAGCCGCGTCGGGGCTAGCGGGCGCTCCGAGCAGTACTTC
CASSRVGASGRSEQYF
>TRBD2|many|TRBJ2-1|TRBV6-5
TGTGCCAGCAGTTTGATAGCGGGAGCTCTCCGGAATGAGCAGTTCTTC
CASSLIAGALRNEQFF
>NA|NA|TRBJ2-2|TRBV5-1
TGCGCCAGCAGCTTGGCCGCGGCATCTGCCGGGGAGCTGTTTTTT
CASSLAAASAGELFF
>NA|NA|TRBJ2-5|TRBV7-2
TGTGCCAGCAGCGCCCTCGGGGGTGGAGAGACCCAGTACTTC
CASSALGGGETQYF
>TRBD1|few|TRBJ1-6|TRBV10-3
TGTGCCGGCCGGGACAGTTATAATTCACCCCTCCACTTT
CAGRDSYNSPLHF
>TRBD1|NA|TRBJ1-3|TRBV7-2
TGTGCCAGCAGCCGACAGGGGCGCTCTGGAAACACCATATATTTT
CASSRQGRSGNTIYF
>TRBD2|NA|TRBJ2-2|TRBV12-3/TRBV12-4
TGTGCCAGCAGTCTCCGTTCTAGCGGATACACCGGGGAGCTGTTTTTT
CASSLRSSGYTGELFF
>TRBD1|NA|TRBJ2-7|TRBV9
TGTGCCAGCAGCCCCTGGGACAGGGTCAACGAGCAGTACTTC
CASSPWDRVNEQYF
>NA|few|TRBJ2-5|TRBV7-6
TGTGCCAGCAGCGTTAGCGGAGAGACCCAGTACTTC
CASSVSGETQYF
>NA|few|TRBJ2-6|TRBV24-1
TGTGCCACCAGTGATGGCTCTGGGGCCAACGTCCTGACTTTC
CATSDGSGANVLTF
>NA|few|TRBJ2-5|TRBV12-3/TRBV12-4
TGTGCCAGCAGTTTAGCGGTGGCATTAGGGGAGACCCAGTACTTC
CASSLAVALGETQYF
>NA|few|TRBJ1-6|TRBV10-3
TGTGCCATCAGTCGGACTCTGGGCTGGGATAATTCACCCCTCCACTTT
CAISRTLGWDNSPLHF
>NA|few|TRBJ2-1|TRBV5-5
TGTGCCAGCAGCTGGCCTGACAACTACAATGAGCAGTTCTTC
CASSWPDNYNEQFF
>NA|many|TRBJ2-1|TRBV28
TGTGCCAGCAGTGGCCCTGGCGGGCCTTACAATGAGCAGTTCTTC
CASSGPGGPYNEQFF